This T cell receptor beta chain was captured by sequencing in a study of cytomegalovirus exposure and HLA in healthy donors listed by TCRdb under 2017. With respect to the entire study: According to an earlier analysis of a few hundred of the donors, about 180 million T cells yielded 90 million to 130 million unique TCR beta sequences and 276 Gb of sequence data. Around 320 gigabases of sequencing data and tens of millions of unique TCR sequences were included in an early release covering about 600 HLA-typed donors. Of the roughly 410 genotyped donors, 65% to 90% were placed in the genetic ancestry cluster associated with self-reported Caucasian donors. The study aimed to test whether cataloging public T cell receptors could reveal signatures of past pathogen exposure. The study profiled the T cell repertoires of hundreds of subjects by immunosequencing and related them to cytomegalovirus serostatus. Besides the first cohort of some 670 subjects, a separate validation cohort made up of 120 or so different subjects was used. To predict cytomegalovirus infection status, the study combined high-throughput TCR immunosequencing, statistical association of individual TCRs with disease status, and machine learning. In a later analysis, previously published TCR beta repertoires from hundreds of donors were re-analyzed and high-resolution HLA genotyping was added so that TCR occurrence patterns could be studied. In the later analysis, no new phenotypic data were used to find candidate immune exposures; instead, reliance was placed on TCR beta sequences and their occurrence across donors. In an earlier analysis of roughly 600 of the donors, high-throughput TCR beta sequencing was used to judge whether each TCR beta V gene segment behaved as functional or pseudogenic. Donor age, sex, ethnicity and CMV serostatus were collected together with the repertoire data. A later genetic analysis used genome-wide SNP genotypes for about 65% of the 666 donors, treating that subset as a discovery cohort. All discovery cohort repertoires had been generated using a single sequencing platform. HLA typing included class I and class II loci at four-digit resolution. Typing coverage varied by locus: roughly 620-640 donors for A, B, C, DRB1 and DQB1; approximately 500 for DQA1; about 590 for DPA1; about 450 for DPB1. Four to six DR-DQ haplotypes were handled as single units for association and clustering, since linkage in the cohort was strong. Among about 410 genotyped donors of the cohort, an average of around 220,000 unique TCR beta nucleotide sequences was sequenced per donor, of which about 19% were non-productive. Study-wide conclusions, independent of this receptor: A few of the identified cytomegalovirus-associated TCR beta chains were confirmed in vitro to be specific for cytomegalovirus antigens. The cohort was sequenced for TCR beta chains only, and without alpha or paired-chain data the features that could be detected were limited. The classifier was reported to diagnose cytomegalovirus status with high specificity and sensitivity in both the original cohort and the validation cohort. About 17 rarely observed V segments, including chromosome 9 orphons, were excluded from the earlier analysis of about 500 of the donors because counts were too low. According to a later genetic analysis, donors in an Asian-associated ancestry cluster had fewer N-insertions in productive TCRs than the approximately 630-donor mean. Most CMV-associated TCR beta chains appeared to be HLA-restricted in a later analysis, and the HLA associations seemed to be driven largely by CMV exposure. The presence/absence analyses assumed that sequencing depth was roughly uniform across donors, and that assumption may not be true. For the cohort, immune exposure information was limited to CMV serostatus. In a later analysis, several top co-occurrence clusters were reported to appear linked to parvovirus B19, influenza, CMV and Epstein-Barr virus. Specific HLA alleles were associated with 18,000 or so TCR beta sequences at a false discovery rate of 0.05 in a later analysis. Linkage disequilibrium might explain the correlated functional status among segregating V segments, but an unknown experimental factor could not be excluded. In an earlier analysis of fewer than 750 of the donors, most TCR beta V segments were observed in productive rearrangements about 87% or about 30% of the time, broadly matching IMGT annotations. A later analysis found that TCR association rates varied across HLA loci, with DRB1 alleles showing the most associated TCRs and HLA-C alleles the fewest. A cluster of highly shared sequence variants was judged likely to represent a technical artifact of the sequencing pipeline. A total of some 180 TCR beta chains were listed by the study as associated with cytomegalovirus. In a later analysis, HLA-associated TCR beta chains were found to be more clonally expanded and to have lower generation probabilities than equally common non-associated chains. Assigning TCR associations to individual alleles was difficult when HLA alleles, especially DR and DQ, strongly co-occurred. The authors suggested that the approach could potentially be extended to other disease states and immunological phenotypes. A later genetic analysis associated a missense DCLRE1C variant with V-gene and J-gene trimming of TCR beta chains, and an independent cohort replicated the association. A further reported finding was that TCR beta sequences accurately predicted the HLA-A and HLA-B alleles for most subjects in the first cohort. HLA typing was unavailable for some donors at each locus, so association tests used only the typed subset. Some IMGT-functional V segments, including TRBV6-2 and TRBV6-3, could not be distinguished by the 87-base-pair reads and were therefore excluded. Most TCR sequences were seen in very few donors, while some public TCRs were found in many individuals.

V trim: 3 bases; J trim: 4 bases; unmatched bases: 10. Reading from cysteine to phenylalanine, the CDR3 counts 16 amino acids. Kept here is only the CDR3 DNA, which spans 48 bases and is read in frame from base 1. From a lookup of the germline V gene (reference sequence), CDR1 and CDR2 are MNHEY and SMNVEV. The cohort consisted of fewer than 700 healthy bone marrow donors. Cohort members were all nominally healthy when sampled, although unrecorded immune exposures were likely present. The donor was CMV seropositive and belonged to the group of more than 250 seropositive cohort members. Every donor gave a peripheral blood sample, and the peripheral blood mononuclear cells from that sample were used for TCR beta sequencing. Genomic DNA extraction from the blood cell samples was performed with the Qiagen DNeasy Blood Extraction Kit. A word on this clone: No cognate antigen has been identified for it. The record has no base qualities; no much larger clone is one base away.

Libraries were built with the immunoSEQ multiplex PCR assay. The multiplex PCR relied on a mix of 60 forward primers for TCR Vbeta segments and 13 reverse primers for TCR Jbeta segments. Amplification of the CDR3 region of rearranged TCR beta genes was performed with a multiplex PCR assay on genomic DNA. The amplified TCR beta libraries were sequenced on the Illumina HiSeq System as 87-base-pair reads. In the source study's methods: A later analysis tallied 75 million to 95 million unique TCR beta chains across the 650 to 750 repertoires, and around 9.9 million of those chains were shared by two or more donors. Raw reads were error-corrected and collapsed into unique sequences by a nearest-neighbor algorithm in which closely related sequences were merged to remove PCR and sequencing errors. V, D and J gene segments were assigned by aligning CDR3 sequences to IMGT reference sequences. Each retained sequence needed at least a six-nucleotide match to both a V gene segment and a J gene segment. Rearrangements were called productive when the CDR3 lacked stop codons and stayed in frame with V and J; all others were non-productive. Following IMGT convention, CDR3 was defined as the stretch from the second conserved V-encoded cysteine up to the conserved J-encoded phenylalanine. The earlier analysis of about 640 of the donors excluded any sequence lacking an unambiguous match to a single V gene segment. In an earlier analysis of approximately 560 of the donors, a V segment was called functional when productive rearrangements were above 56.7%, and segregating when the standard deviation between donors exceeded 5%. To diagnose cytomegalovirus status from the catalog of TCR beta chain sequences, a statistical classification framework was built. In a later analysis, V and J genes were assigned by comparing TCR nucleotide sequences against IMGT/GENE-DB human TR gene sequences. Using the TCRdist pipeline, a later analysis assigned CDR3 sequences along with most-parsimonious VDJ recombination scenarios. In a later analysis, every TCR beta chain was defined by the combination of its CDR3 amino acid sequence and its V-gene family, and reads without a unique V-gene family were dropped. In a later analysis, 500 to 650 highly shared, low-generation-probability nucleotide sequences were removed to address suspected cross-contamination and a sequencing artifact. In a later analysis, a clonal expansion index was calculated for each public chain from normalized within-repertoire ranks of inferred template counts. In a later analysis, generation probabilities were computed with a VDJ recombination model fitted to out-of-frame rearrangements, and the resulting probabilities were checked against IGoR. Hypergeometric tests were used in a later analysis to score TCR-TCR, TCR-HLA and TCR-CMV co-occurrence, with a repertoire-size bias correction applied to the TCR pairs. False discovery rates were estimated in a later analysis by permuting HLA or CMV assignments 20 times. In a later analysis, co-occurring TCRs were grouped with DBSCAN, and TCRdist sequence similarity was added when clustering was performed within HLA-allele-positive subsets. Repertoires with fewer than 30,000 or more than 120,000 public chains, plus five repertoires with anomalous nucleotide sharing, were excluded from co-occurrence clustering. Sourced from immuneACCESS, this table was stored by TCRdb with only in-frame sequences that have V and J called. A share of the clones is absent; for the studies checked, an unresolved V gene accounts for under half, and the remainder has no known explanation. For V, J and clone size, that table is used; D and trimming come from the DNA. In all, the sample holds about 120,000 clones, and over 60% of those were seen once. The ten largest clones represent less than 3% of the sample.

The receptor comes from a middle-aged woman in good health and CMV-seropositive. The V and J genes are TRBV27 and TRBJ1-1, and TRBD1 matches 8 of the central bases. Material for sequencing was PBMCs. The CDR3 protein is CASSFRDRLLGTEAFF. The nucleotide sequence is given as TGTGCCAGCAGTTTCCGGGACAGGCTCCTGGGCACTGAAGCTTTCTTT.